These T cell receptor beta chains were read from a single sample in a study of beta chain features in type 1 diabetes. TCRdb's copy holds only in-frame clones and misses some; the assay was immunoSEQ multiplex PCR. Counted here are 640,000 or so clones, over 12% occurring once; the ten biggest clones make up 0.035% to 0.045%. Sequenced sample: naive CD4+ T cells from blood. The receptors originated from a man aged 18 to 30 with type 1 diabetes. Each CDR3 is given with its conserved first and last residue. A D gene is named only where the DNA matches it firmly. The size of a clone is reported for some rows only, either as once, few or many, or as a class for expanded clones.

size: .
J: TRBJ1-3
V: TRBV30
D: .
CDR3: CAWTPGSSGNTIYF
DNA: TGTGCCTGGACCCCAGGGAGCTCTGGAAACACCATATATTTT

size: .
J: TRBJ1-1
V: TRBV5-1
D: .
CDR3: CASSRDAMNTEAFF
DNA: TGCGCCAGCAGCCGGGATGCCATGAACACTGAAGCTTTCTTT

size: .
J: TRBJ1-1
V: TRBV15
D: .
CDR3: CATSRDPMNTEAFF
DNA: TGTGCCACCAGCAGAGACCCGATGAACACTGAAGCTTTCTTT

size: few
J: TRBJ2-7
V: TRBV7-9
D: .
CDR3: CASSLVDGSYEQYF
DNA: TGTGCCAGCAGCTTAGTAGACGGGTCCTACGAGCAGTACTTC

size: few
J: TRBJ1-5
V: TRBV5-1
D: .
CDR3: CASSSNRRGSNQPQHF
DNA: TGCGCCAGCAGCTCCAACCGGCGGGGGAGCAATCAGCCCCAGCATTTT

size: .
J: TRBJ2-1
V: TRBV5-1
D: TRBD2
CDR3: CASSLLGTSEGNEQFF
DNA: TGCGCCAGCAGCCTCTTGGGGACTAGCGAGGGGAATGAGCAGTTCTTC

size: once
J: TRBJ1-1
V: TRBV4-2
D: .
CDR3: CASSQGLHTEAFF
DNA: TGTGCCAGCAGCCAGGGGCTCCACACTGAAGCTTTCTTT

size: .
J: TRBJ1-4
V: TRBV2
D: .
CDR3: CAIPGGTNEKLFF
DNA: TGTGCCATTCCCGGTGGGACTAATGAAAAACTGTTTTTT

size: .
J: TRBJ2-7
V: TRBV7-2
D: TRBD2
CDR3: CASSTGLAGGWYEQYF
DNA: TGTGCCAGCAGCACGGGACTAGCGGGAGGTTGGTACGAGCAGTACTTC

size: few
J: TRBJ1-1
V: TRBV5-6
D: .
CDR3: CASSLGSVNRAFF
DNA: TGTGCCAGCAGCTTGGGGTCAGTCAATCGAGCTTTCTTT

size: few
J: TRBJ1-3
V: TRBV30
D: TRBD1
CDR3: CAWRSTGAGNTIYF
DNA: TGTGCCTGGAGGTCGACAGGGGCTGGAAACACCATATATTTT

size: .
J: TRBJ1-1
V: TRBV6-1
D: .
CDR3: CASSSRRASTEAFF
DNA: TGTGCCAGCAGTTCCCGACGGGCTAGCACTGAAGCTTTCTTT

size: few
J: TRBJ1-2
V: TRBV4-3
D: .
CDR3: CASSQGGSRGYGYTF
DNA: TGCGCCAGCAGCCAGGGGGGGAGTCGGGGCTATGGCTACACCTTC

size: few
J: TRBJ2-1
V: TRBV28
D: .
CDR3: CASSPRGREQFF
DNA: TGTGCCAGCAGTCCACGGGGGCGTGAGCAGTTCTTC

size: .
J: TRBJ2-3
V: TRBV2
D: TRBD2
CDR3: CASNPTSGSDTQYF
DNA: TGTGCCAGCAATCCGACTAGCGGGTCGGATACGCAGTATTTT

size: few
J: TRBJ2-2
V: TRBV2
D: TRBD1
CDR3: CASSRDRGNTGELFF
DNA: TGTGCCAGCAGTAGGGACAGGGGGAACACCGGGGAGCTGTTTTTT

size: few
J: TRBJ1-2
V: TRBV18
D: .
CDR3: CASSPTNREGYTF
DNA: TGTGCCAGCTCACCAACGAACAGGGAAGGCTACACCTTC

size: .
J: TRBJ1-6
V: TRBV6-5
D: .
CDR3: CASSPGTLRNSPLHF
DNA: TGTGCCAGCAGCCCCGGGACCCTTCGAAATTCACCCCTCCACTTT

size: few
J: TRBJ2-5
V: TRBV29-1
D: .
CDR3: CSVRRDIQETQYF
DNA: TGCAGCGTGCGACGGGACATCCAAGAGACCCAGTACTTC

size: few
J: TRBJ2-1
V: TRBV10-3
D: .
CDR3: CAIRAGSYNEQFF
DNA: TGTGCCATTCGGGCGGGCTCCTACAATGAGCAGTTCTTC

size: few
J: TRBJ2-1
V: TRBV30
D: TRBD2
CDR3: CACQLAGGYNEQFF
DNA: TGTGCCTGTCAACTAGCGGGGGGTTACAATGAGCAGTTCTTC

size: .
J: TRBJ2-1
V: TRBV30
D: TRBD2
CDR3: CAWKGGGGASEQFF
DNA: TGTGCCTGGAAGGGTGGCGGGGGGGCCAGTGAGCAGTTCTTC

size: few
J: TRBJ2-5
V: TRBV5-4
D: TRBD1
CDR3: CASSNKGQRWETQYF
DNA: TGTGCCAGCAGCAATAAGGGACAGCGTTGGGAGACCCAGTACTTC

size: few
J: TRBJ2-2
V: TRBV27
D: .
CDR3: CASSPANTGELFF
DNA: TGTGCCAGCAGTCCTGCGAACACCGGGGAGCTGTTTTTT

size: few
J: TRBJ2-4
V: TRBV7-2
D: .
CDR3: CASSLGTGQNIQYF
DNA: TGTGCCAGCAGCCTTGGGACTGGACAAAACATTCAGTACTTC

size: .
J: TRBJ2-7
V: TRBV5-4
D: .
CDR3: CASSLDRHEQYF
DNA: TGTGCCAGCAGCTTGGACCGCCACGAGCAGTACTTC

size: .
J: TRBJ1-1
V: TRBV5-1
D: .
CDR3: CASRDATNTEAFF
DNA: TGCGCCAGCAGAGACGCCACGAACACTGAAGCTTTCTTT

size: .
J: TRBJ2-1
V: TRBV5-1
D: TRBD2
CDR3: CASSLGGGSSYNEQFF
DNA: TGCGCCAGCAGCTTGGGCGGGGGTAGCTCCTACAATGAGCAGTTCTTC

size: few
J: TRBJ2-3
V: TRBV5-8
D: TRBD2
CDR3: CASSLRGGLTDTQYF
DNA: TGTGCCAGCAGCCTACGGGGGGGCTTGACAGATACGCAGTATTTT

size: .
J: TRBJ2-3
V: TRBV29-1
D: TRBD2
CDR3: CSVPHSSGITDTQYF
DNA: TGCAGCGTTCCACACTCTAGCGGGATCACAGATACGCAGTATTTT

size: .
J: TRBJ2-7
V: TRBV2
D: TRBD1
CDR3: CASREDRAEQYF
DNA: TGTGCCAGCAGGGAGGACAGGGCCGAGCAGTACTTC

size: few
J: TRBJ2-2
V: TRBV9
D: .
CDR3: CASSQTGATGGTGELFF
DNA: TGTGCCAGCAGCCAAACCGGGGCCACGGGCGGGACCGGGGAGCTGTTTTTT

size: .
J: TRBJ1-6
V: TRBV9
D: .
CDR3: CASSVEVNSPLHF
DNA: TGTGCCAGCAGCGTAGAGGTAAATTCACCCCTCCACTTT

size: .
J: TRBJ2-5
V: TRBV7-9
D: .
CDR3: CASSFEFRTPGFQETQYF
DNA: TGTGCCAGCAGCTTCGAATTTAGGACGCCAGGCTTCCAAGAGACCCAGTACTTC

size: few
J: TRBJ2-4
V: TRBV5-1
D: TRBD1
CDR3: CASSTGTGESIQYF
DNA: TGCGCCAGCAGCACCGGGACAGGGGAGAGCATTCAGTACTTC

size: .
J: TRBJ1-5
V: TRBV30
D: .
CDR3: CAWSMGGDQPQHF
DNA: TGTGCCTGGAGTATGGGGGGGGATCAGCCCCAGCATTTT

size: .
J: TRBJ2-2
V: TRBV9
D: TRBD2
CDR3: CASSKASGNTGELFF
DNA: TGTGCCAGCAGCAAGGCTAGCGGGAACACCGGGGAGCTGTTTTTT

size: .
J: TRBJ1-6
V: TRBV7-2
D: .
CDR3: CASSIHGSSPLHF
DNA: TGTGCCAGCAGCATACACGGATCGTCACCCCTCCACTTT

size: few
J: TRBJ2-2
V: TRBV30
D: TRBD2
CDR3: CAWSVGGSSGELFF
DNA: TGTGCCTGGAGTGTCGGGGGGAGTTCCGGGGAGCTGTTTTTT

size: few
J: TRBJ1-1
V: TRBV29-1
D: .
CDR3: CSVLTAMNTEAFF
DNA: TGCAGCGTCCTGACAGCTATGAACACTGAAGCTTTCTTT

size: few
J: TRBJ2-7
V: TRBV30
D: .
CDR3: CAWSLGGNSYEQYF
DNA: TGTGCCTGGAGTTTAGGGGGGAACTCCTACGAGCAGTACTTC

size: few
J: TRBJ1-2
V: TRBV4-2
D: .
CDR3: CASSHEGGYTF
DNA: TGTGCCAGCAGCCACGAGGGAGGCTACACCTTC

size: .
J: TRBJ1-2
V: TRBV13
D: .
CDR3: CASSLSDRVYTF
DNA: TGTGCCAGCAGCTTAAGCGATCGAGTCTACACCTTC

size: .
J: TRBJ2-1
V: TRBV9
D: .
CDR3: CASSVKGRPNEQFF
DNA: TGTGCCAGCAGCGTAAAGGGGAGGCCCAATGAGCAGTTCTTC

size: few
J: TRBJ2-5
V: TRBV9
D: .
CDR3: CASSSGVVRETQYF
DNA: TGTGCCAGCAGCTCAGGTGTGGTTCGGGAGACCCAGTACTTC